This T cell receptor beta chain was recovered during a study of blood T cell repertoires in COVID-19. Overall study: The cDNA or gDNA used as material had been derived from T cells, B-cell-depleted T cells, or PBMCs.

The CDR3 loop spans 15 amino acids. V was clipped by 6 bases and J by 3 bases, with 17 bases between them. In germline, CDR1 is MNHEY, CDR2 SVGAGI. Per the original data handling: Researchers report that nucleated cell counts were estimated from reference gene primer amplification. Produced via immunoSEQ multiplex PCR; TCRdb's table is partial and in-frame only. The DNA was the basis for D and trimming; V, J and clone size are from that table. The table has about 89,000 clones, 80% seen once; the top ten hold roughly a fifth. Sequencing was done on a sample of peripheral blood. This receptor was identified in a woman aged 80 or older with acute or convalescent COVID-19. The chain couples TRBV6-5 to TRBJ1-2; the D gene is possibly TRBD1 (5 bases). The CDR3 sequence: CASSPRGRGDYGYTF. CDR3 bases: TGTGCCAGCAGCCCCCGGGGGAGGGGTGACTATGGCTACACCTTC.